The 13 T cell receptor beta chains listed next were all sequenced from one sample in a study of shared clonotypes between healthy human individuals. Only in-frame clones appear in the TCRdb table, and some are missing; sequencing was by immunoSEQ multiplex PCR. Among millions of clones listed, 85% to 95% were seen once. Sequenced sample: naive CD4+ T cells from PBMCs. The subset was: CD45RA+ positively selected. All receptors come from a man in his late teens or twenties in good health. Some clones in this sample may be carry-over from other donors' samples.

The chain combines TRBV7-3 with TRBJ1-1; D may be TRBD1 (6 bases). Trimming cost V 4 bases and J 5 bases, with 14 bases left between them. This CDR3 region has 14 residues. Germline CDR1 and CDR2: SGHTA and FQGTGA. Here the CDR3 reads CASSSQGSGTEAFF. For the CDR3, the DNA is TGTGCCAGCAGCTCCCAGGGGAGTGGAACTGAAGCTTTCTTT. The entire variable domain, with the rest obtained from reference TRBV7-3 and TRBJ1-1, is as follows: GAGVSQTPSNKVTEKGKYVELRCDPISGHTALYWYRQSLGQGPEFLIYFQGTGAADDSGLPNDRFFAVRPEGSVSTLKIQRTERGDSAVYLCASSSQGSGTEAFFGQGTRLTVV.

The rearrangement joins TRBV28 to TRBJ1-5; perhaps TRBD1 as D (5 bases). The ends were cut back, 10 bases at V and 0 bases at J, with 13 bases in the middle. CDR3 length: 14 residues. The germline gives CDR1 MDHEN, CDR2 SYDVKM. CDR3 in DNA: TGTGCCACCGAATCCAGGGCTAGCAATCAGCCCCAGCATTTT. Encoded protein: CATESRASNQPQHF.

CDR3 region: CASSFQGAYGNEQFF. The CDR3 region has the DNA TGTGCCAGCAGCTTCCAGGGGGCATATGGAAATGAGCAGTTCTTC. The chain is built from TRBV6-5 and TRBJ2-1, with 8 bases matching TRBD1. With 6 bases clipped from V and 7 bases from J, the junction kept 11 bases outside the gene matches. Germline values: CDR1 MNHEY, CDR2 SVGAGI. This CDR3 region has 15 residues.

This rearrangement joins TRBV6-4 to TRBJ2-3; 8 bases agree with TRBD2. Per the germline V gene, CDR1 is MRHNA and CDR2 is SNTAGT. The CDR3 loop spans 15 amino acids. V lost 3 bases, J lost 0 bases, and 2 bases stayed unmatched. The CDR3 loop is CASSDRGGSTDTQYF. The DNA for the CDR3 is TGTGCCAGCAGTGATCGCGGGGGGAGCACAGATACGCAGTATTTT.

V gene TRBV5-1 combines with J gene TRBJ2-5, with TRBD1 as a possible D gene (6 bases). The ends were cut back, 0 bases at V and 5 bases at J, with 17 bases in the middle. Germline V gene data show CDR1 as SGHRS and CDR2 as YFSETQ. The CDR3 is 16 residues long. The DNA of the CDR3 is TGCGCCAGCAGCTTGGCCCCACAGGGCTTCCGGGAGACCCAGTACTTC. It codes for CASSLAPQGFRETQYF.

Written as DNA, the CDR3 is TGTGCCAGCAGTTACTTCGGCAGTACGGAGACCCAGTACTTC. This sequence encodes CASSYFGSTETQYF. This chain joins TRBV6-8 and TRBJ2-5; D not resolved. The germline V and J ends were trimmed by 1 base and 5 bases, with 11 bases remaining between them. The CDR3 consists of 14 residues. CDR1 is MNHGY and CDR2 is SAAAGT in the germline V gene.

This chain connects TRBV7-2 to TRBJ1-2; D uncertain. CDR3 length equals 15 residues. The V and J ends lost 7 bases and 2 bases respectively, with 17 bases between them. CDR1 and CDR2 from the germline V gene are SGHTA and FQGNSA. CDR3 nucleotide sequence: TGTGCCAGCACCAACTTCGGAACGGAGAACTATGGCTACACCTTC. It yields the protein CASTNFGTENYGYTF.

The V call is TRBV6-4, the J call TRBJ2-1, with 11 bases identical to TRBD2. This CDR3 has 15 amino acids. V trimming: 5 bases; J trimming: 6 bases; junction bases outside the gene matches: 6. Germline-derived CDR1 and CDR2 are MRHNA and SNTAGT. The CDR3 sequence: CASSPGTSGTNEQFF. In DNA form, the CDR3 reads TGTGCCAGCAGTCCCGGGACTAGCGGTACCAATGAGCAGTTCTTC.

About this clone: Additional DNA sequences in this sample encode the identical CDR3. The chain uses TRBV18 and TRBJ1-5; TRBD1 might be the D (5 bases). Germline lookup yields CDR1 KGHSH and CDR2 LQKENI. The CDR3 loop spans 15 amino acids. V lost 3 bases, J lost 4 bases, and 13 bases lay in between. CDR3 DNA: TGTGCCAGCTCACCTCAGGGAATGGGGAATCAGCCCCAGCATTTT. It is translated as CASSPQGMGNQPQHF.

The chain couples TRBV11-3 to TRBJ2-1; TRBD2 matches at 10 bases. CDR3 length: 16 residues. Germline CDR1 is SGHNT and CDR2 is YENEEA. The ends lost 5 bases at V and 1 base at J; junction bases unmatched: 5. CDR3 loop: CASSLTSGTSYNEQFF. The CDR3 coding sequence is TGTGCCAGCAGCCTCACTAGCGGGACTTCCTACAATGAGCAGTTCTTC.

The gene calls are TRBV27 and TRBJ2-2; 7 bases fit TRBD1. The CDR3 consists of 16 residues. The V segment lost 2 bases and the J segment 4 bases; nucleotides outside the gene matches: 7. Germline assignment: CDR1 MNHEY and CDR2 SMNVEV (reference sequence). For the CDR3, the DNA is TGTGCCAGCAGTTTAGAGAGAGGGGGCACCACCGGGGAGCTGTTTTTT. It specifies CASSLERGGTTGELFF.

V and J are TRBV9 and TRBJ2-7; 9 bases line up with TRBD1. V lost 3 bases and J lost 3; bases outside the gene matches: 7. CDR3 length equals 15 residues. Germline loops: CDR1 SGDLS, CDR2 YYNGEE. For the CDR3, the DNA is TGTGCCAGCAGCGACGCCGGGACAGGGTTCTACGAGCAGTACTTC. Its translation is CASSDAGTGFYEQYF. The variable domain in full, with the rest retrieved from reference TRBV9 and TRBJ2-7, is DSGVTQTPKHLITATGQRVTLRCSPRSGDLSVYWYQQSLDQGLQFLIQYYNGEERAKGNILERFSAQQFPDLHSELNLSSLELGDSALYFCASSDAGTGFYEQYFGPGTRLTVT.

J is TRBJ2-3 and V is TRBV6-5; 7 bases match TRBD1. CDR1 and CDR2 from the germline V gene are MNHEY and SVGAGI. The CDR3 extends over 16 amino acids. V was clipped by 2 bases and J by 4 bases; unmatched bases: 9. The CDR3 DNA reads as TGTGCCAGCAGTTACACATATGACAGGGCGGCAGATACGCAGTATTTT. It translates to CASSYTYDRAADTQYF.